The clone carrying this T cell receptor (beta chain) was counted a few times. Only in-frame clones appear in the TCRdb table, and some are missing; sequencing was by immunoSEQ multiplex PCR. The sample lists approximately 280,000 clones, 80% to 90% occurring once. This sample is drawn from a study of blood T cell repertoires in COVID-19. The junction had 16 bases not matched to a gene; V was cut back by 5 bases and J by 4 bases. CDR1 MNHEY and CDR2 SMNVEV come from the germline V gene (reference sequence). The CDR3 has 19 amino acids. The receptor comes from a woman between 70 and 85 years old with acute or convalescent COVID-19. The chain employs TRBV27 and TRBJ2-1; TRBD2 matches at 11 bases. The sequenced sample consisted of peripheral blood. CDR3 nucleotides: TGTGCCAGCAGTACCCTCTTCAGCCCTAGCGGGGGGACGTACAATGAGCAGTTCTTC. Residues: CASSTLFSPSGGTYNEQFF.